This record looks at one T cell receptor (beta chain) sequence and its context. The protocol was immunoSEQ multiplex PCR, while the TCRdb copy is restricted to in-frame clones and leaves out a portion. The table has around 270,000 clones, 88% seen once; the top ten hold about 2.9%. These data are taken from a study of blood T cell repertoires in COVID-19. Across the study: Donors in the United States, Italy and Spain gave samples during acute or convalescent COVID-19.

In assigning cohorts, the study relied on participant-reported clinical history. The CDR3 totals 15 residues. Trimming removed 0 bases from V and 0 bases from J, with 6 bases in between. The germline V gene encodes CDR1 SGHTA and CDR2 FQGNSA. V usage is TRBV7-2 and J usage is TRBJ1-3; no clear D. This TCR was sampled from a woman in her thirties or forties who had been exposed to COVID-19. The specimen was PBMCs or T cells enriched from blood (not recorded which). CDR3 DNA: TGTGCCAGCAGCTTAGCAGGAGCCTCTGGAAACACCATATATTTT. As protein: CASSLAGASGNTIYF.